Presented here are 26 T cell receptor beta chains from one specimen sequenced in a study of T-cell memory formation after mild COVID-19. TCRdb ran MiXCR on the 5' RACE reads and lists one entry per CDR3 protein. This sample has roughly 190,000 distinct CDR3 sequences; around 20% occur once, and the top ten carry 2.4%. Sequenced input: PBMCs or a T cell subset sorted from them (not recorded which). The receptors derive from an adult woman who had mild COVID-19 (a few samples of this study predate the infection). Cell type and time point are not known.

This clonotype was counted many times. V is TRBV5-4 and J is TRBJ1-6; the D is unclear. CDR3 length equals 14 residues. Germline V CDR1 and CDR2: SGHNT, YYREEE (reference sequence). V was clipped by 4 bases and J by 14 bases, with 19 bases between them. The CDR3 sequence is CASSHILAGEALHF. The CDR3 DNA sequence: TGTGCCAGCAGCCACATCCTGGCCGGGGAGGCCCTCCACTTT.

The V and J genes are TRBV5-1 and TRBJ2-7; D gene ambiguous. V was cut by 5 bases and J by 0 bases, with 12 bases left in between. This CDR3 is 14 amino acids long. Germline CDR1 is SGHRS and CDR2 is YFSETQ. The CDR3 DNA follows: TGCGCCAGCAGATCAAACTACTACTCCTACGAGCAGTACTTC. Protein: CASRSNYYSYEQYF.

The rearrangement links TRBV29-1 to TRBJ1-2, with D uncertain. The germline gives CDR1 SQVTM, CDR2 ANQGSEA. The V and J ends lost 2 bases and 4 bases respectively, with 11 bases between them. CDR3 length: 13 residues. CDR3: CSVETAVPYGYTF. The CDR3 DNA follows: TGCAGCGTTGAAACAGCCGTACCCTATGGCTACACCTTC.

This chain connects TRBV4-3 to TRBJ2-3, with D possibly being TRBD1 (5 bases). This CDR3 has 17 residues. V shed 0 bases and J shed 3 bases, with 16 bases lying between them. Germline CDR1 LGHNA, CDR2 YSLEER. The CDR3 DNA is TGCGCCAGCAGCCAAGACTCGCGCCAGGGTTTGACAGATACGCAGTATTTT. The encoded protein is CASSQDSRQGLTDTQYF.

V gene TRBV12-3 or TRBV12-4 combines with J gene TRBJ2-3, with 12 bases identical to TRBD1. The CDR3 covers 15 residues. After removal of 4 bases from V and 5 bases from J, the junction contained 4 bases not matched to a gene. In DNA form, the CDR3 reads TGTGCCAGCAGTTCCGGGACAGGGGGCCTAGATACGCAGTATTTT. It codes for CASSSGTGGLDTQYF.

This clonotype turned up a few times. The CDR3 nucleotides are TGTGCCAGCACCCCACATGTAGCGGGGGTCCAAGAGACCCAGTACTTC. Translated, it gives CASTPHVAGVQETQYF. The chain has TRBV5-5 and TRBJ2-5; TRBD2 aligns across 9 bases. The V gene's germline CDR1 is SGHKS and CDR2 YYEKEE (reference sequence). Unmatched junction bases numbered 10, after V lost 6 bases and J lost 1 base. The CDR3 totals 16 residues.

This clonotype was seen a single time. The V call is TRBV7-2, the J call TRBJ1-1; TRBD1 is a possible D gene (5 bases). With 6 bases removed from V and 0 bases from J, the gap between germline ends came to 14 bases. The germline V gene encodes CDR1 SGHTA and CDR2 FQGNSA. There are 15 residues in the CDR3. Written as DNA, the CDR3 is TGTGCCAGCAGGTCCGGGGCGGGTGTGAACACTGAAGCTTTCTTT. Protein product: CASRSGAGVNTEAFF.

The rearrangement uses TRBV6-2 or TRBV6-3 and TRBJ2-1, with 10 bases that match TRBD2. Germline CDR1 is MNHEY and CDR2 is SVGEGT. The CDR3 covers 15 residues. Losses at the gene ends were 5 bases for V and 4 bases for J; bases not matched to a gene: 5. The CDR3: CASSDSGGGYNEQFF. For the CDR3, the DNA is TGTGCCAGCAGTGACAGCGGGGGGGGTTACAATGAGCAGTTCTTC.

V is TRBV7-9 and J is TRBJ2-7, with 9 bases fitting TRBD2. This CDR3 is built from 14 residues. After removal of 2 bases from V and 4 bases from J, the junction contained 3 bases not matched to a gene. CDR1 and CDR2 (germline): SEHNR, FQNEAQ (reference sequence). This chain's CDR3 is CASSLSGRRYEQYF. The CDR3 coding sequence is TGTGCCAGCAGCTTAAGCGGGAGGAGGTACGAGCAGTACTTC.

The rearrangement uses TRBV7-8 and TRBJ2-5; tentatively, D is TRBD2 (6 bases). CDR3 length equals 15 residues. CDR1 SGHVS and CDR2 FQNEAQ come from the germline V gene. Trimming stripped 3 bases from V and 3 bases from J, with 14 bases between. The CDR3 DNA follows: TGTGCCAGCAGCTTTTTGGGGGGAAAGGAAGAGACCCAGTACTTC. Its protein product is CASSFLGGKEETQYF.

This clonotype came up many times. The V gene is TRBV12-3 or TRBV12-4, the J gene TRBJ2-3; 7 positions agree with TRBD2. V was pared by 6 bases and J by 0 bases, with 6 bases of the junction left unmatched. CDR3 length: 15 amino acids. The CDR3 loop reads CASSRSGTSTDTQYF. The CDR3 nucleotides are TGTGCCAGCAGCCGGAGCGGGACCAGCACAGATACGCAGTATTTT.

This clonotype has a handful of counts. V is TRBV14 and J is TRBJ1-3, with D uncertain. Trimming stripped 3 bases from V and 3 bases from J, with 12 bases between. This CDR3 comprises 15 residues. Germline V gene sequence: CDR1 SGHDN, CDR2 FVKESK. CDR3 in DNA: TGTGCCAGCAGCCATCGGTTGTCGGATGGAAACACCATATATTTT. Translation gives CASSHRLSDGNTIYF. Filled out from reference TRBV14 and TRBJ1-3, the complete variable domain reads EAGVTQFPSHSVIEKGQTVTLRCDPISGHDNLYWYRRVMGKEIKFLLHFVKESKQDESGMPNNRFLAERTGGTYSTLKVQPAELEDSGVYFCASSHRLSDGNTIYFGEGSWLTVV.

This clonotype was observed a handful of times. The chain links TRBV12-3 or TRBV12-4 to TRBJ2-2, with no clear D. V lost 3 bases to trimming and J lost 0 bases, with 8 bases between them. CDR3 size: 15 residues. The CDR3 sequence is CASSFKGTNTGELFF. For the CDR3, the DNA is TGTGCCAGCAGTTTTAAGGGAACGAACACCGGGGAGCTGTTTTTT.

The chain has TRBV20-1 and TRBJ1-1, with D possibly TRBD1 on 6 matching bases. The CDR3 loop spans 15 amino acids. V shed 0 bases and J shed 0 bases, with 11 bases lying between them. CDR1 DFQATT and CDR2 SNEGSKA come from the germline V gene (reference sequence). The CDR3 DNA follows: TGCAGTGCTAGAGATAGGGGGGCCCTGAACACTGAAGCTTTCTTT. Translated: CSARDRGALNTEAFF.

Many counts were recorded for this clonotype. The V gene is TRBV6-5, the J gene TRBJ2-1, with a possible D match to TRBD2 (6 bases). The germline V gene has CDR1 MNHEY and CDR2 SVGAGI. The CDR3 runs 13 residues. Trimming pared 4 bases from V and 4 bases from J, leaving 8 bases between. For the CDR3, the DNA is TGTGCCAGCAGTTTTAGCGGATACAATGAGCAGTTCTTC. Its protein is CASSFSGYNEQFF.

This clonotype occurred many times. This chain links TRBV12-3 or TRBV12-4 with TRBJ1-1; no clear D. There are 10 residues in the CDR3. The V gene lost 5 bases and the J gene lost 8 bases, with 6 bases spanning the gap. CDR3 sequence: CASSGVEAFF. CDR3 bases: TGTGCCAGCAGTGGAGTAGAAGCTTTCTTT.

This clonotype was recorded many times. This chain uses TRBV7-2 with TRBJ2-5; maybe TRBD2 (5 bases). CDR3 length: 13 amino acids. The V end lost 1 base, the J end lost 4 bases, and 7 bases lay between the germline ends. CDR1 is SGHTA and CDR2 is FQGNSA in the germline V gene. The CDR3 DNA is TGTGCCAGCAGCTTAGGGCGGGCAGAGACCCAGTACTTC. Its translation is CASSLGRAETQYF. Variable domain in full (rest from reference TRBV7-2 and TRBJ2-5): GAGVSQSPSNKVTEKGKDVELRCDPISGHTALYWYRQSLGQGLEFLIYFQGNSAPDKSGLPSDRFSAERTGGSVSTLTIQRTQQEDSAVYLCASSLGRAETQYFGPGTRLLVL.

The V call is TRBV5-1, the J call TRBJ2-1; perhaps TRBD2 as D (6 bases). The CDR3 is 14 amino acids. Trimming removed 0 bases at V and 8 bases at J, with 12 bases between. Per the germline V gene, CDR1 is SGHRS and CDR2 is YFSETQ. For the CDR3, the DNA is TGCGCCAGCAGCTTGGGGTTAACTAGCTATGAGCAGTTCTTC. The encoded protein is CASSLGLTSYEQFF.

This clonotype was observed a handful of times. The V and J genes are TRBV7-2 and TRBJ2-1, with 9 bases lining up with TRBD2. Germline CDR1 reads SGHTA; CDR2 reads FQGNSA. Unmatched junction bases numbered 9, after V lost 1 base and J lost 8 bases. CDR3 length equals 16 residues. CDR3 nucleotide sequence: TGTGCCAGCAGCTTAGTGTCGCGGGGGGGCCTAGATGAGCAGTTCTTC. It specifies CASSLVSRGGLDEQFF.

The sample holds many counts of this clonotype. The CDR3 nucleotides read TGCGCCAGCAGCCAAGAGGGGCCAGGGGTGGATACGCAGTATTTT. Protein sequence: CASSQEGPGVDTQYF. The chain combines TRBV4-1 with TRBJ2-3, with D tentatively TRBD1 (6 bases). CDR1 MGHRA and CDR2 YSYEKL come from the germline V gene. The CDR3 length is 15 residues. The V and J ends lost 0 bases and 6 bases respectively, with 13 bases between them.

This clonotype has more than one count but fewer than ten. The rearrangement joins TRBV15 to TRBJ2-3, with TRBD2 matching over 9 bases. Per the germline V gene, CDR1 is LNHNV and CDR2 is YYDKDF (reference sequence). This CDR3 contains 15 residues. Trimming cost V 3 bases and J 4 bases; bases outside gene matches: 5. The CDR3 protein is CATSRLSGSADTQYF. The CDR3 DNA follows: TGTGCCACCAGCAGGCTTAGCGGGAGCGCAGATACGCAGTATTTT.

This clonotype was detected many times. The chain carries TRBV14 and TRBJ2-1; 10 bases align to TRBD2. Germline assignment: CDR1 SGHDN and CDR2 FVKESK. The CDR3 covers 15 residues. The ends lost 2 bases at V and 7 bases at J; junction bases unmatched: 5. The CDR3 here is CASSQLAGVSNEQFF. CDR3 nucleotide sequence: TGTGCCAGCAGCCAACTAGCGGGAGTTTCAAATGAGCAGTTCTTC.

This clonotype was found a few times. This chain joins TRBV20-1 and TRBJ2-1; 10 bases agree with TRBD1. Germline CDR1 is DFQATT and CDR2 is SNEGSKA (reference sequence). The CDR3 spans 15 residues. Losses at the gene ends were 3 bases for V and 6 bases for J; bases not matched to a gene: 8. The CDR3 spells CSASGGTGAPNEQFF. The CDR3 nucleotides are TGCAGTGCTAGTGGAGGGACAGGGGCTCCCAATGAGCAGTTCTTC.

This sequence joins TRBV25-1 and TRBJ2-3; D may be TRBD2 (5 bases). Trimming left V 3 bases short and J 1 base short, with 17 bases between. This CDR3 is 17 amino acids long. Germline-derived CDR1 and CDR2 are MGHDK and SYGVNS. Here the CDR3 DNA reads TGTGCCAGCAGTGACCCTCCGGGCGGGCGGGGCACAGATACGCAGTATTTT. This translates into CASSDPPGGRGTDTQYF.

The rearrangement uses TRBV24-1 and TRBJ2-3; D remains ambiguous. CDR1 is KGHDR, CDR2 SFDVKD, per germline. CDR3 length: 15 amino acids. The V end was cut by 4 bases, the J end by 3 bases, with 13 bases between. The CDR3 loop reads CATSEGGSGTDTQYF. The CDR3 nucleotides read TGTGCCACCAGTGAAGGTGGTTCCGGGACAGATACGCAGTATTTT.

A few counts support this clonotype. The chain is built from TRBV3-1 and TRBJ1-6; 7 bases agree with TRBD1. The germline gives CDR1 LGHDT, CDR2 YNNKEL (reference sequence). V gave up 0 bases and J gave up 11 bases; unmatched junction bases: 7. The CDR3 spans 15 residues. Here the CDR3 reads CASSQEYRGTAPLHF. The CDR3 coding sequence is TGTGCCAGCAGCCAAGAGTACAGGGGTACGGCACCCCTCCACTTT.